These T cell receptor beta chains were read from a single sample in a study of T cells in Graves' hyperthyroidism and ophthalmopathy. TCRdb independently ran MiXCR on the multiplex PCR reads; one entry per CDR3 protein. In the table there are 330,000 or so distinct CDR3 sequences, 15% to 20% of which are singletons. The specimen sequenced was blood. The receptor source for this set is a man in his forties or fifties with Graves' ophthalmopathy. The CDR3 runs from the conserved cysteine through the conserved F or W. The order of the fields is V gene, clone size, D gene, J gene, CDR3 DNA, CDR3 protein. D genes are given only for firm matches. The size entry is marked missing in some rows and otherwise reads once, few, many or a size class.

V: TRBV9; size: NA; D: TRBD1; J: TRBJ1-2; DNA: TGTGCCAGCAGCTCCTGGACAGGGGTCTACGGCTACACCTTC; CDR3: CASSSWTGVYGYTF
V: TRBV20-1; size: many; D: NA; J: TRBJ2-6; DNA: TGCAGTGCCGCGACAGGGGAGGGGTCTGGGGCCAACGTCCTGACTTTC; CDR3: CSAATGEGSGANVLTF
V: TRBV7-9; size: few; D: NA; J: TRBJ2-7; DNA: TGTGCCAGCAGCTTAGGGCAGGGGACCTCCTACGAGCAGTACTTC; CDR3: CASSLGQGTSYEQYF
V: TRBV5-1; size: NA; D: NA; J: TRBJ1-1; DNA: TGCGCCAGCAGCTTGAAGACAGATAACACTGAAGCTTTCTTT; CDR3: CASSLKTDNTEAFF
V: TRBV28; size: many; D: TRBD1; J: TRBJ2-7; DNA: TGTGCCAGCCGCGCACAGGGGGCGCATTCGGGCGAGCAGTACTTC; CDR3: CASRAQGAHSGEQYF
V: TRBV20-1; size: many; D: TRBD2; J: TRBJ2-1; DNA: TGCAGTGCTAGGCCTCCCGGGACTAGCGGACCCGGGGAGCAGTTCTTC; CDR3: CSARPPGTSGPGEQFF
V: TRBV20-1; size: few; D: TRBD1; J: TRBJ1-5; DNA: TGCAGTGCTCTTCTGGACAGGGGGCTTAAGAATCAGCCCCAGCATTTT; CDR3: CSALLDRGLKNQPQHF
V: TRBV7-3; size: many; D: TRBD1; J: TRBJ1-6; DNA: TGTGCCAGCAGCGCGACAGGGGGAAATTCACCCCTCCACTTT; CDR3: CASSATGGNSPLHF
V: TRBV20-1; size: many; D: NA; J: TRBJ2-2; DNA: TGCAGTGCTAGAGGAGGGGAGACAGGCCCCATCACCGGGGAGCTGTTTTTT; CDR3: CSARGGETGPITGELFF
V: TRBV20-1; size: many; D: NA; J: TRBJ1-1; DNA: TGCAGTGCCTACGGCGGGGGAGCCGCTGAAGCTTTCTTT; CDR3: CSAYGGGAAEAFF
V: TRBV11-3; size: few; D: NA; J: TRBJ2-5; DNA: TGTGCCAGCAGCTTAAGGGGGTTCAAAGAGACCCAGTACTTC; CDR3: CASSLRGFKETQYF
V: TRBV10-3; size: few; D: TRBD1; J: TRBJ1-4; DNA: TGTGCCATCAGTGGGACAGGGGCTAATGAAAAACTGTTTTTT; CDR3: CAISGTGANEKLFF
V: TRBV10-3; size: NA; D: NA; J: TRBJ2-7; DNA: TGTGCCATCAGTGAGTCGAAGACAGGAGGGTACGAGCAGTACTTC; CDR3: CAISESKTGGYEQYF
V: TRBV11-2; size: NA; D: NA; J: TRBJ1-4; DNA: TGTGCCAGCAGCTTATGGGGACGGACTGAAAAACTGTTTTTT; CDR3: CASSLWGRTEKLFF
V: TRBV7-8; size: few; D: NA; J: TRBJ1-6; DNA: TGTGCCAGCAGCGCCTCCGGGACGATGTCACCCCTCCACTTT; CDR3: CASSASGTMSPLHF
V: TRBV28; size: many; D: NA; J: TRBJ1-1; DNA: TGTGCCAGCAGCCCAGGACTCATGAACACTGAAGCTTTCTTT; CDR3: CASSPGLMNTEAFF
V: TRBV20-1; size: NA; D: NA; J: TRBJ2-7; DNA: TGCAGTTCCCGCCCGGGGCCCTTCTCCTACGAGCAGTACTTC; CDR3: CSSRPGPFSYEQYF
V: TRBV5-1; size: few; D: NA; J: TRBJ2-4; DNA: TGTGCCAGCAGCTTGGGATGGAGGAGGAGAGAAAACATTCAGTACTTC; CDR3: CASSLGWRRRENIQYF
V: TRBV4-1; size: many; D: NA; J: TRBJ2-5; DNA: TGCGCCAGCAGCCAAGATTGGTCCAGGCAAGAGACCCAGTACTTC; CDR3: CASSQDWSRQETQYF
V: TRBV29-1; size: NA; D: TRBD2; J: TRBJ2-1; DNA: TGCAGCGTTTCTAGCGGGAGCCTCCTGTTGCATGAGCAGTTCTTC; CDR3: CSVSSGSLLLHEQFF
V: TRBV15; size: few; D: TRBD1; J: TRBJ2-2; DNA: TGTGCCACCAGCGAGAGAAGGGGGCCGGGGGAGCTGTTTTTT; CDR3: CATSERRGPGELFF
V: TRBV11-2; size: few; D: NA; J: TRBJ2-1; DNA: TGTGCCAGCAGCCCCCCGGCGGGATATGAGCAGTTCTTC; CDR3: CASSPPAGYEQFF
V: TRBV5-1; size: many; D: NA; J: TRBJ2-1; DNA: TGTGCCAGCAGCCCCGACGGGAGCTCCTACAATGAGCAGTTCTTC; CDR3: CASSPDGSSYNEQFF
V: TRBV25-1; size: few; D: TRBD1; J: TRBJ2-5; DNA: TGTGCCAGCAGTGATGGGACAGGCGCGCAAGAGACCCAGTACTTC; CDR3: CASSDGTGAQETQYF
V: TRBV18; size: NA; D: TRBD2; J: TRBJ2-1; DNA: TGTGCCAGCTCACCGGGACTAGCGGGTATTCACAATGAGCAGTTCTTC; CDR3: CASSPGLAGIHNEQFF
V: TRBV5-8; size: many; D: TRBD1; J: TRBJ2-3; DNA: TGTGCCAGCAGCCGTTTGGGACAGGGATTCACAGATACGCAGTATTTT; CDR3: CASSRLGQGFTDTQYF
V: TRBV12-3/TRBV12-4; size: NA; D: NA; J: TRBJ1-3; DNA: TGTGCCAGCAGAGGGGACGGGAGGACTGGAAACACCATATATTTT; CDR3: CASRGDGRTGNTIYF
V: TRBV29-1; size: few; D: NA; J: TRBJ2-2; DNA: TGCAGCGTAGAGGGAACCGGGGAGCTGTTTTTT; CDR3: CSVEGTGELFF
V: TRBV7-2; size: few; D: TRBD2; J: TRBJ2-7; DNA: TGTGCCAGCAGCGGGGCTAGCGGAGGTATATACGAGCAGTACTTC; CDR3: CASSGASGGIYEQYF
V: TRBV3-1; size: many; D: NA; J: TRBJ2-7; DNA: TGTGCCAGCAGCCAAGATTTAGCGCCCTACGAGCAGTACTTC; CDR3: CASSQDLAPYEQYF
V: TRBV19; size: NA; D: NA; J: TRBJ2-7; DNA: TGTGCCAGTAGTATAGGGATCGACGGCTCCTACGAGCAGTACTTC; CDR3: CASSIGIDGSYEQYF
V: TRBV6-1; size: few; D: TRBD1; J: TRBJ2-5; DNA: TGTGCCAGCAGTTTGGGACAGGGAGGCCACGTTGGGGAGACCCAGTACTTC; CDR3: CASSLGQGGHVGETQYF
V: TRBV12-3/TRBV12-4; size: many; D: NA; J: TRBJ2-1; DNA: TGTGCCAGCAGTCCGGAAGGACAGTCGTTCCCCTACAATGAGCAGTTCTTC; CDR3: CASSPEGQSFPYNEQFF
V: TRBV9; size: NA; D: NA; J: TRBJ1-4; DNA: TGTGCCAGCAGCGGGGGGACACCGAGGGAAAAACTGTTTTTT; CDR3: CASSGGTPREKLFF
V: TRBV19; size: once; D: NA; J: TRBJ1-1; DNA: TGTGCCAGTAGTACGACAGAGAACCGGAACACTGAAGCTTTCTTT; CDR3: CASSTTENRNTEAFF
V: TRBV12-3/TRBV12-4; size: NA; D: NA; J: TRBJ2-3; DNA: TGTGCCAGCAGTTGGAGCTCCACAGATACGCAGTATTTT; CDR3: CASSWSSTDTQYF
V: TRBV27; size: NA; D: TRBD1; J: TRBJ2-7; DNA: TGTGCCAGCAGTTTATCGAGTCGACAGGGGAGGTACGAGCAGTACTTC; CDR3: CASSLSSRQGRYEQYF
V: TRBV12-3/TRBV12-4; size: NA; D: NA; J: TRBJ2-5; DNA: TGTGCCAGCGGCCAGGGTCAAGAGACCCAGTACTTC; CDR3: CASGQGQETQYF
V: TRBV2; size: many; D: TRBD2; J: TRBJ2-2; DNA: TGTGCCAGCAGCGCTAGCGGGAGTGGGGAGCTGTTTTTT; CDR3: CASSASGSGELFF
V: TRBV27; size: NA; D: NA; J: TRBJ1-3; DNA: TGTGCCAGCAGTTCGTCCAGTGGAGGGATCGGAAACACCATATATTTT; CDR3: CASSSSSGGIGNTIYF
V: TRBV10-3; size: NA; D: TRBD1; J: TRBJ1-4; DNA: TGTGCCATCAGCCGGGACAGGGATGAAAAACTGTTTTTT; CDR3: CAISRDRDEKLFF